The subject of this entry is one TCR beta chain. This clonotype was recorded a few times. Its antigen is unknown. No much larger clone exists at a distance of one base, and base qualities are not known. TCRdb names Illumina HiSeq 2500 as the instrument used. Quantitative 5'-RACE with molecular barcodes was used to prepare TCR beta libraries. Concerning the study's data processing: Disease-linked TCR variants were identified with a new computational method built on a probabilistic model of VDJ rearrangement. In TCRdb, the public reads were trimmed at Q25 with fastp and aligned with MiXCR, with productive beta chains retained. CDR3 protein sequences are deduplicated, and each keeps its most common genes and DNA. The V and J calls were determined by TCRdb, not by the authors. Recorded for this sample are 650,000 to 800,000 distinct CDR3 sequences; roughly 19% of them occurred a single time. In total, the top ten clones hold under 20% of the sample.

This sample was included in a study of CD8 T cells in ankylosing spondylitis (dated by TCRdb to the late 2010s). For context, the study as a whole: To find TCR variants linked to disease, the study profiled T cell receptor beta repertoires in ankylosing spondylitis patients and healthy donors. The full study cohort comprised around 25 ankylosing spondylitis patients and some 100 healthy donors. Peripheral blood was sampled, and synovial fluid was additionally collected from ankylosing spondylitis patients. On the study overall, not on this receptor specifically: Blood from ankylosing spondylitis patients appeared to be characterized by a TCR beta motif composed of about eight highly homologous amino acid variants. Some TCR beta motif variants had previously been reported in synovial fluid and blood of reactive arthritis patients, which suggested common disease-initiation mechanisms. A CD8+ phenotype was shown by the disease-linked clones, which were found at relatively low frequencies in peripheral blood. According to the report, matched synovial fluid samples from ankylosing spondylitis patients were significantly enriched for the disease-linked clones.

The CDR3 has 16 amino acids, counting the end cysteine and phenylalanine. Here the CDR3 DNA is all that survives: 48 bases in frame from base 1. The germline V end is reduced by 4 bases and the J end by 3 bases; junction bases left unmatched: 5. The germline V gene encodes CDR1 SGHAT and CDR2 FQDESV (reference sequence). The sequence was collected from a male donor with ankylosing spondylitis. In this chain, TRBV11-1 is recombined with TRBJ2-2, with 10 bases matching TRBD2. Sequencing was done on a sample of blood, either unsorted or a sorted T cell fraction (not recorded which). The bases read TGTGCCAGCAGCTCCGGGCTAGCGGGAGACACCGGGGAGCTGTTTTTT. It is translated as CASSSGLAGDTGELFF.